A selection of T cell receptor beta chains follows, all from one sample in a study of regulatory T cells in long-lasting Graves disease. TCRdb recomputed calls from the multiplex PCR reads with MiXCR, one row per CDR3 protein. Of around 330,000 distinct CDR3 sequences listed, about a sixth are singletons. The sequences come from peripheral blood mononuclear cells (PBMCs), collected at new diagnosis, from a patient treated with antithyroid drugs. The receptors derive from a female donor with Graves disease. The CDR3 runs from the conserved cysteine through the conserved F or W. D genes are given only for firm matches. The size field is filled for only some rows; it gives once, few, many or a size class.

j_call: TRBJ2-3
v_call: TRBV18
clone_size: few
d_call: TRBD1
cdr3_aa: CASSPGQATDTQYF
cdr3_nt: TGTGCCAGCTCACCCGGACAGGCCACAGATACGCAGTATTTT

j_call: TRBJ2-7
v_call: TRBV5-1
clone_size: NA
d_call: NA
cdr3_aa: CASSLGQGKGGVYEQYF
cdr3_nt: TGCGCCAGCAGCCTCGGACAGGGCAAGGGGGGGGTCTACGAGCAGTACTTC

j_call: TRBJ2-7
v_call: TRBV19
clone_size: many
d_call: TRBD2
cdr3_aa: CASSTGRGNEQYF
cdr3_nt: TGTGCCAGTAGTACCGGGAGGGGAAACGAGCAGTACTTC

j_call: TRBJ2-7
v_call: TRBV6-1
clone_size: NA
d_call: TRBD2
cdr3_aa: CASSGLAGTTREQYF
cdr3_nt: TGTGCCAGCAGTGGACTAGCGGGGACCACGAGGGAGCAGTACTTC

j_call: TRBJ1-5
v_call: TRBV12-3/TRBV12-4
clone_size: many
d_call: TRBD1
cdr3_aa: CASSLGGGTVTNQPQHF
cdr3_nt: TGTGCCAGCAGTTTAGGTGGGGGGACAGTCACCAATCAGCCCCAGCATTTT

j_call: TRBJ2-5
v_call: TRBV6-2/TRBV6-3
clone_size: NA
d_call: NA
cdr3_aa: CASSYSPPETRYF
cdr3_nt: TGTGCCAGCAGCTATAGCCCTCCGGAGACCCGGTACTTC

j_call: TRBJ1-2
v_call: TRBV7-9
clone_size: many
d_call: NA
cdr3_aa: CASSHQQRNYGYTF
cdr3_nt: TGTGCCAGCAGTCACCAACAGCGCAACTATGGCTACACCTTC

j_call: TRBJ2-1
v_call: TRBV12-3/TRBV12-4
clone_size: NA
d_call: NA
cdr3_aa: CASSTTSDSEQFF
cdr3_nt: TGTGCCAGCAGTACGACGTCTGACAGTGAGCAGTTCTTC

j_call: TRBJ2-3
v_call: TRBV2
clone_size: many
d_call: NA
cdr3_aa: CASSEAKGRGGTDTQYF
cdr3_nt: TGTGCCAGCAGTGAAGCAAAGGGGAGAGGTGGCACAGATACGCAGTATTTT

j_call: TRBJ2-7
v_call: TRBV5-1
clone_size: NA
d_call: TRBD1
cdr3_aa: CASSPGAGTVPYEQYF
cdr3_nt: TGCGCCAGCAGCCCCGGCGCCGGGACAGTCCCCTACGAGCAGTACTTC

j_call: TRBJ1-1
v_call: TRBV7-9
clone_size: many
d_call: NA
cdr3_aa: CAQSSTGVMTEAFF
cdr3_nt: TGTGCCCAGAGCTCCACGGGGGTAATGACTGAAGCTTTCTTT

j_call: TRBJ2-2
v_call: TRBV11-2
clone_size: NA
d_call: NA
cdr3_aa: CASSPRGRGNTGELFF
cdr3_nt: TGTGCCAGCAGCCCTAGGGGGCGGGGGAACACCGGGGAGCTGTTTTTT

j_call: TRBJ2-1
v_call: TRBV20-1
clone_size: NA
d_call: TRBD2
cdr3_aa: CSATQRESYNEQFF
cdr3_nt: TGCAGTGCTACCCAGCGGGAGTCCTACAATGAGCAGTTCTTC